This TCR beta chain stems from a study of blood T cell repertoires in COVID-19. Across the study: From the United States, Italy and Spain came samples of acute and convalescent COVID-19. PBMCs, B-cell-depleted T cells, or T cells provided the cDNA or gDNA that made up the material.

Per the original methods: From reference gene primer amplification, estimates of nucleated cell counts were derived. The method was immunoSEQ multiplex PCR; TCRdb's version includes in-frame clones alone and lacks a portion of them. The DNA was the basis for D and trimming; V, J and clone size are from that table. The data hold 95,000 to 150,000 clones, with approximately 85% observed a single time. Those enrolled in Seattle joined during active infection and were followed longitudinally afterward. The V and J ends lost 8 bases and 5 bases respectively, with 12 bases between them. Germline CDR1 is SEHNR and CDR2 is FQNEAQ (reference sequence). This CDR3 has 12 residues.

V and J are TRBV7-9 and TRBJ2-5, with D unclear. The TCR comes from a woman of 80 years or more with COVID-19, enrolled during active disease. The sequencing sample was made of peripheral blood. CDR3 nucleotides: TGTGCCAGCGGGTCACTAAGGGAGACCCAGTACTTC. It codes for CASGSLRETQYF.